A selection of T cell receptor beta chains follows, all from one sample in a study of shared clonotypes between healthy human individuals. Method: immunoSEQ multiplex PCR; TCRdb's copy keeps in-frame clones and lacks some. This table has just over 2,000,000 clones, approximately 95% appearing once. Sequences were obtained from naive CD8+ T cells sorted from blood. All receptors come from a man between 18 and 29 years old in good health. The CDR3 runs from the conserved cysteine through the conserved F or W. D genes are given only for firm matches.

v_call	d_call	j_call	cdr3_nt	cdr3_aa
TRBV5-6	-	TRBJ2-3	TGTGCCAGCAGCTTGGAGGAGATGATCACAGATACGCAGTATTTT	CASSLEEMITDTQYF
TRBV11-2	TRBD1	TRBJ2-7	TGTGCCAGCAGCCAGGGGACAGGGGGCTACGAGCAGTACTTC	CASSQGTGGYEQYF
TRBV5-6	TRBD1	TRBJ1-2	TGTGCCAGCAGCCTCGGGACAGCAGGCTACACCTTC	CASSLGTAGYTF
TRBV5-6	-	TRBJ2-3	TGTGCCAGCAGCCGATCCCTGCCAGATACGCAGTATTTT	CASSRSLPDTQYF
TRBV4-1	TRBD2	TRBJ2-3	TGCGCCAGCAGCCAAGAAAGACTAGCGGGAGGGTATACGCAGTATTTT	CASSQERLAGGYTQYF
TRBV7-9	-	TRBJ2-3	TGTGCCAGCTCCGACCGCGACCCAACCGCCCGAGATACGCAGTATTTT	CASSDRDPTARDTQYF
TRBV6-1	TRBD1	TRBJ1-2	TGTGCCAGCAGTGAGACGCGAGACAGGGGGCGAGTTGGCTATGGCTACACCTTC	CASSETRDRGRVGYGYTF
TRBV4-1	TRBD1	TRBJ1-2	TGCGCCAGCAGCCGAGGGGACAGGGGGGATGGCTACACCTTC	CASSRGDRGDGYTF
TRBV15	-	TRBJ1-5	TGTGCCACCAGCAGAGTTCGGTCTAGCAATCAGCCCCAGCATTTT	CATSRVRSSNQPQHF
TRBV5-1	-	TRBJ1-1	TGCGCCAGCAGCTCGGAGGGGAACACTGAAGCTTTCTTT	CASSSEGNTEAFF
TRBV18	TRBD1	TRBJ1-2	TGTGCCAGCTCACTACAGGGACAGGGGGCCGCATATGGCTACACCTTC	CASSLQGQGAAYGYTF
TRBV7-6	-	TRBJ2-7	TGTGCCAGCAGCTCGACTATGACCTCCTACGAGCAGTACTTC	CASSSTMTSYEQYF
TRBV7-8	-	TRBJ2-7	TGTGCCAGCAGCCGTACAGGTATATTAGACCCCTACGAGCAGTACTTC	CASSRTGILDPYEQYF
TRBV7-9	-	TRBJ2-5	TGTGCCAGCAGCTTAAACAATGGGTACCAAGAGACCCAGTACTTC	CASSLNNGYQETQYF
TRBV6-5	-	TRBJ1-2	TGTGCCAGCAGTTACTCCGAACAGTGGGATGGCTACACCTTC	CASSYSEQWDGYTF